This TCR beta chain is drawn from a study of T cell clones after liver transplantation. Sorting of unstimulated PBMCs yielded separate CD3+CD4+ and CD3+CD8+ fractions. Method: immunoSEQ multiplex PCR; TCRdb's copy keeps in-frame clones and lacks some. This sample has under 35,000 clones, with around 94% found just once. Trimming took off 2 bases at V and 4 bases at J, with 8 bases between the two ends. Germline loops: CDR1 MNHEY, CDR2 SVGAGI. CDR3 size: 13 residues. This chain joins TRBV6-5 and TRBJ1-1; a weak D match, TRBD1 (6 bases). The receptor comes from a human patient who received a liver transplant. Some T cells may originate from the graft donor. Sequencing was performed on CD8+ T cells from blood, taken 12 months after liver transplant. The CDR3 nucleotides are TGTGCCAGCAGTTACCCGGGGGCCACTGAAGCTTTCTTT. Its protein product is CASSYPGATEAFF.